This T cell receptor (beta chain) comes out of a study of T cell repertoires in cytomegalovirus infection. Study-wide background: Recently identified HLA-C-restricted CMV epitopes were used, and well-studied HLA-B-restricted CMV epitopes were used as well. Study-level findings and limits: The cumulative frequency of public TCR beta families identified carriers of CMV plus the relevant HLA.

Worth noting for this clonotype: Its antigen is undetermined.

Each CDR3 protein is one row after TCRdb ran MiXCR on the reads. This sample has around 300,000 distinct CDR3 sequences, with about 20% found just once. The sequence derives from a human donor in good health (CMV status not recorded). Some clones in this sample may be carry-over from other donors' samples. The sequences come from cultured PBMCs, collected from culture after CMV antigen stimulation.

As DNA, the CDR3 is TGTGCCAGCAGTTCCTGGGGGGAGACCCACTACGAGCAGTACGTC. Its protein is CASSSWGETHYEQYV. This chain joins TRBV6-1 and TRBJ2-7, with D tentatively TRBD2 (6 bases). Germline lookup yields CDR1 MNHNS and CDR2 SASEGT. Between the trimmed V and J ends, which lost 5 bases and 3 bases, there was a span of 17 bases. This CDR3 contains 15 residues.